Presented here are 32 T cell receptor beta chains from one specimen sequenced in a study of T cell repertoires in cytomegalovirus infection. These receptors' targets are unknown. TCRdb independently ran MiXCR on the reads; one entry per CDR3 protein. The profile shows approximately 470,000 distinct CDR3 sequences, approximately 40% of them singletons. Sequenced here: cultured PBMCs, sampled from culture after CMV antigen stimulation. The receptors were sampled from a human donor in good health (CMV status not recorded). Some clones in this sample may be carry-over from other donors' samples.

This chain links TRBV20-1 with TRBJ1-5; 7 bases map to TRBD1. The CDR3 runs to 15 residues. Trimming at V came to 5 bases and at J to 7 bases, leaving 14 bases not matched to a gene. Per germline, CDR1 DFQATT and CDR2 SNEGSKA (reference sequence). The chain's CDR3 is CSALNPEGALQPQHF. The CDR3 DNA reads TGCAGTGCTCTCAACCCCGAGGGGGCCTTGCAGCCCCAGCATTTT.

This chain joins TRBV28 and TRBJ2-3; D gene uncertain. V gave up 3 bases and J gave up 4 bases, with 8 bases separating them. The CDR3 has 13 amino acids. Germline V CDR1 and CDR2: MDHEN, SYDVKM. CDR3 in amino acids: CASSFFAPDTQYF. The CDR3 DNA reads as TGTGCCAGCAGTTTTTTTGCCCCAGATACGCAGTATTTT.

This clonotype was seen more than once but under ten times. The chain uses TRBV7-8 and TRBJ2-1, with D possibly being TRBD1 (6 bases). Per the germline V gene, CDR1 is SGHVS and CDR2 is FQNEAQ. V was clipped by 7 bases and J by 6 bases, with 19 bases between them. The CDR3 consists of 15 residues. CDR3 bases: TGTGCCAGCAACCGGCTCCAGGGGAGTAGCAATGAGCAGTTCTTC. Encoded protein: CASNRLQGSSNEQFF.

The CDR3 loop reads CASSLRGSLTDTQYF. DNA of the CDR3: TGTGCCAGCAGCTTAAGGGGCAGTCTCACAGATACGCAGTATTTT. The chain recombines TRBV7-9 with TRBJ2-3, with TRBD1 as a possible D gene (5 bases). The CDR3 has 15 residues. Trimming shortened V by 2 bases and J by 2 bases, and 11 bases separated the two germline ends. Germline V gene data show CDR1 as SEHNR and CDR2 as FQNEAQ (reference sequence).

The V gene is TRBV19, the J gene TRBJ1-5; the match to TRBD1 covers 9 bases. The CDR3 covers 17 residues. The V segment lost 4 bases and the J segment 4 bases; nucleotides outside the gene matches: 11. Germline V gene sequence: CDR1 LNHDA, CDR2 SQIVND (reference sequence). As DNA, the CDR3 is TGTGCCAGTAGTACGGTCGGGACAGGGCGAGGGAATCAGCCCCAGCATTTT. It is translated as CASSTVGTGRGNQPQHF. Looking up the rest from reference TRBV19 and TRBJ1-5 gives the full variable domain: DGGITQSPKYLFRKEGQNVTLSCEQNLNHDAMYWYRQDPGQGLRLIYYSQIVNDFQKGDIAEGYSVSREKKESFPLTVTSAQKNPTAFYLCASSTVGTGRGNQPQHFGDGTRLSIL.

The CDR3 loop reads CSAPLGSGNYEQYF. The CDR3 region has the DNA TGCAGTGCCCCCCTGGGTAGCGGGAATTACGAGCAGTACTTC. V gene TRBV20-1 combines with J gene TRBJ2-7; 8 bases fit TRBD2. The CDR3 length is 14 residues. V lost 6 bases to trimming and J lost 4 bases; unmatched junction nucleotides: 11. The germline gives CDR1 DFQATT, CDR2 SNEGSKA (reference sequence).

This clonotype has only a few counts. The chain recombines TRBV6-5 with TRBJ1-2, with TRBD1 matching over 8 bases. V gave up 4 bases and J gave up 5 bases; unmatched junction bases: 9. The CDR3 consists of 15 residues. Germline-derived CDR1 and CDR2 are MNHEY and SVGAGI. In nucleotides, the CDR3 is TGTGCCAGCAGTTCCCTCCCAGGGGGCAGGTATGGCTACACCTTC. Its translation is CASSSLPGGRYGYTF.

A few counts support this clonotype. The chain couples TRBV6-1 to TRBJ1-2; TRBD1 is a possible D gene (6 bases). V was shortened by 3 bases and J by 6 bases, with 14 bases between the two germline ends. Germline V lookup: CDR1 MNHNS, CDR2 SASEGT. There are 14 residues in the CDR3. CDR3 DNA: TGTGCCAGCAGTGAGACTACAGGGTTTCATGGCTACACCTTC. Its translation is CASSETTGFHGYTF.

This chain joins TRBV12-3 or TRBV12-4 and TRBJ2-7; a possible D gene is TRBD1 (6 bases). This CDR3 is built from 14 residues. V was trimmed by 7 bases and J by 3 bases, leaving 16 bases between them. CDR3 residues: CASTKGETLYEQYF. The CDR3 bases are TGTGCCAGCACTAAGGGGGAGACCCTCTACGAGCAGTACTTC.

The rearrangement uses TRBV2 and TRBJ2-1, with D possibly TRBD2 on 6 matching bases. Between the trimmed V and J ends, which lost 8 bases and 7 bases, there was a span of 15 bases. CDR3 length equals 13 residues. Germline lookup yields CDR1 SNHLY and CDR2 FYNNEI. The CDR3 loop is CASGRGSTNEQFF. The CDR3 nucleotides read TGTGCCAGCGGACGGGGGTCTACAAATGAGCAGTTCTTC.

V and J are TRBV2 and TRBJ2-4, with 7 bases lining up with TRBD1. The trim removed 7 bases at V and 0 bases at J, leaving 9 bases unmatched. The germline V gene has CDR1 SNHLY and CDR2 FYNNEI. CDR3 length equals 16 residues. CDR3: CASTTGQDLAKNIQYF. The DNA for the CDR3 is TGTGCCAGCACTACCGGACAGGACCTAGCCAAAAACATTCAGTACTTC.

V gene TRBV12-3 or TRBV12-4 combines with J gene TRBJ1-1; no reliable D call. The ends were cut back, 6 bases at V and 3 bases at J, with 14 bases in the middle. CDR3 size: 14 residues. CDR3 in DNA: TGTGCCAGCAGGGTCCAGCCGCAACACACTGAAGCTTTCTTT. This sequence encodes CASRVQPQHTEAFF.

The chain has TRBV10-3 and TRBJ2-5; D is undetermined. CDR1 and CDR2 from the germline V gene are ENHRY and SYGVKD. The CDR3 extends over 13 amino acids. Deletions cut 2 bases from V and 0 bases from J, with 4 bases between. The CDR3 loop reads CAISEGDQETQYF. The DNA of the CDR3 is TGTGCCATCAGTGAGGGGGACCAAGAGACCCAGTACTTC.

The V and J genes are TRBV7-8 and TRBJ2-1, with TRBD2 matching 10 bases. The ends lost 2 bases at V and 0 bases at J; junction bases unmatched: 7. This CDR3 comprises 18 residues. In germline, CDR1 is SGHVS, CDR2 FQNEAQ. CDR3 in amino acids: CASSLLAGVLSSYNEQFF. CDR3 in DNA: TGTGCCAGCAGCTTACTAGCGGGAGTTCTAAGCTCCTACAATGAGCAGTTCTTC.

This clonotype occurred a few times. V and J are TRBV12-3 or TRBV12-4 and TRBJ1-5; 10 nucleotides match TRBD1. The CDR3 contains 15 residues. The V and J ends lost 7 bases and 7 bases, in that order; junction bases with no gene match: 10. As DNA, the CDR3 is TGTGCCAGCATTCCGTCGGGGACAGGGGTACAGCCCCAGCATTTT. Amino acid sequence: CASIPSGTGVQPQHF.

The chain uses TRBV7-8 and TRBJ2-7; D is unclear. The V gene lost 1 base and the J gene lost 3 bases, with 4 bases spanning the gap. CDR3 length: 12 residues. CDR1 is SGHVS, CDR2 FQNEAQ, per germline. CDR3 amino acids: CASSLVHYEQYF. For the CDR3, the DNA is TGTGCCAGCAGCTTAGTCCACTACGAGCAGTACTTC.

This clonotype was observed a handful of times. The chain uses TRBV6-5 and TRBJ2-7, with unresolved D. The germline gives CDR1 MNHEY, CDR2 SVGAGI. V was shortened by 6 bases and J by 0 bases, with 15 bases between the two germline ends. The CDR3 has 15 amino acids. CDR3 in DNA: TGTGCCAGCAGACCCCTCGTCTATCCCTCCTACGAGCAGTACTTC. Protein sequence: CASRPLVYPSYEQYF.

This sequence joins TRBV5-6 and TRBJ2-1; D gene unclear. The germline V and J ends were trimmed by 6 bases and 8 bases, with 6 bases remaining between them. The V gene's germline CDR1 is SGHDT and CDR2 YYEEEE. This CDR3 spans 10 amino acids. The CDR3 is CASTVDEQFF. The CDR3, as DNA: TGTGCCAGCACTGTCGATGAGCAGTTCTTC.

This clonotype was detected once. This chain uses TRBV5-6 with TRBJ2-5; TRBD2 agrees at 8 bases. Germline CDR1 and CDR2: SGHDT and YYEEEE. After removal of 2 bases from V and 4 bases from J, the junction contained 7 bases not matched to a gene. CDR3 length: 15 residues. As DNA, the CDR3 is TGTGCCAGCAGCTTTACGGGAGGGCCGCGAGAGACCCAGTACTTC. Amino acids: CASSFTGGPRETQYF.

This clonotype turned up a few times. The chain's CDR3 is CASGWGAGSVDEQYF. CDR3 DNA sequence: TGTGCCAGCGGGTGGGGTGCGGGAAGTGTCGACGAGCAGTACTTC. This chain joins TRBV27 and TRBJ2-7; tentative D call: TRBD2 (6 bases). V gave up 8 bases and J gave up 5 bases, with 22 bases separating them. CDR1 and CDR2 from the germline V gene are MNHEY and SMNVEV (reference sequence). The CDR3 runs to 15 residues.

The gene calls are TRBV7-2 and TRBJ1-1; 7 bases fit TRBD1. Trimming took 7 bases from V and 5 from J; bases not matched to a gene: 10. This CDR3 spans 14 amino acids. The V gene's germline CDR1 is SGHTA and CDR2 FQGNSA. The CDR3 DNA sequence: TGTGCCAGCATTATCGAACAGGGGAGAACTGAAGCTTTCTTT. It is translated as CASIIEQGRTEAFF.

The chain employs TRBV20-1 and TRBJ2-3, with no clear D. The length of the CDR3 is 12 residues. Per the germline V gene, CDR1 is DFQATT and CDR2 is SNEGSKA (reference sequence). The V gene lost 5 bases and the J gene lost 1 base, with 7 bases spanning the gap. CDR3 region: CSASDRTDTQYF. The CDR3 DNA follows: TGCAGTGCTTCGGACCGCACAGATACGCAGTATTTT.

This clonotype was counted only a few times. This sequence joins TRBV7-9 and TRBJ1-1; D may be TRBD1 (6 bases). Per germline, CDR1 SEHNR and CDR2 FQNEAQ (reference sequence). Trimming stripped 4 bases from V and 5 bases from J, with 14 bases between. The CDR3 contains 14 residues. The CDR3 DNA follows: TGTGCCAGCAGCTCCCGGGACACAGGGACTGAAGCTTTCTTT. It specifies CASSSRDTGTEAFF.

This chain links TRBV6-1 with TRBJ1-6, with D perhaps matching TRBD1 (5 bases). CDR3 size: 14 residues. V lost 6 bases and J 10 bases, leaving 16 bases between the germline ends. CDR1 MNHNS and CDR2 SASEGT come from the germline V gene. CDR3 region: CASSRWQGDSPLHF. CDR3 sequence (DNA): TGTGCCAGCAGCCGGTGGCAGGGCGACTCACCCCTCCACTTT.

The chain combines TRBV6-2 or TRBV6-3 with TRBJ2-5; TRBD2 agrees at 9 bases. CDR3 length equals 17 residues. The V and J ends lost 6 bases and 1 base, in that order; junction bases with no gene match: 12. Germline values: CDR1 MNHEY, CDR2 SVGEGT. The chain's CDR3 is CASRSLLAGDRQETQYF. CDR3 nucleotide sequence: TGTGCCAGCAGATCCCTCTTAGCGGGAGACCGCCAAGAGACCCAGTACTTC.

V and J are TRBV4-1 and TRBJ2-7; TRBD2 matches at 9 bases. Germline V gives CDR1 MGHRA, CDR2 YSYEKL. Losses at the gene ends were 2 bases for V and 2 bases for J; bases not matched to a gene: 7. This CDR3 is built from 16 residues. Here the CDR3 reads CASSQSEAGGTYEQYF. In DNA form, the CDR3 reads TGCGCCAGCAGCCAATCCGAGGCGGGGGGGACCTACGAGCAGTACTTC.

The V gene is TRBV7-2, the J gene TRBJ1-1, with D possibly being TRBD1 (6 bases). CDR1 and CDR2 (germline): SGHTA, FQGNSA. The CDR3 runs 16 residues. Between the trimmed V and J ends, which lost 5 bases and 0 bases, there was a span of 16 bases. In nucleotides, the CDR3 is TGTGCCAGCAGCCCTAGGGGGGGGCCGATGAACACTGAAGCTTTCTTT. Its translation is CASSPRGGPMNTEAFF.

This rearrangement joins TRBV7-6 to TRBJ2-1; 13 bases align to TRBD2. The CDR3 covers 17 residues. Germline loops: CDR1 SGHVS, CDR2 FNYEAQ. V gave up 4 bases and J gave up 9 bases; unmatched junction bases: 12. The CDR3 nucleotides are TGTGCCAGCAGCTGGACTAGCGGGGGCCCAAAGGCTGGTGAGCAGTTCTTC. It is translated as CASSWTSGGPKAGEQFF.

The V and J genes are TRBV7-9 and TRBJ2-7, with TRBD1 matching 9 bases. Germline CDR1 SEHNR, CDR2 FQNEAQ (reference sequence). V gave up 3 bases and J gave up 8 bases; unmatched junction bases: 11. CDR3 length equals 15 residues. CDR3: CASSLLTGGTLKQYF. DNA of the CDR3: TGTGCCAGCAGCTTGTTGACAGGGGGGACACTGAAGCAGTACTTC. Complete variable domain (other parts from reference TRBV7-9 and TRBJ2-7): DTGVSQNPRHKITKRGQNVTFRCDPISEHNRLYWYRQTLGQGPEFLTYFQNEAQLEKSRLLSDRFSAERPKGSFSTLEIQRTEQGDSAMYLCASSLLTGGTLKQYFGPGTRLTVT.

The J gene is TRBJ1-5, the V gene TRBV7-8; 9 positions agree with TRBD1. The CDR3 loop spans 14 amino acids. Looked up from germline, CDR1 is SGHVS and CDR2 is FQNEAQ. J lost 7 bases, V lost 3 bases, and 4 bases had no gene match. The CDR3 loop is CASSFGTGKQPQHF. In DNA form, the CDR3 reads TGTGCCAGCAGCTTCGGGACAGGGAAGCAGCCCCAGCATTTT.

The chain uses TRBV11-2 and TRBJ2-5, with D hard to call. V lost 5 bases and J 6 bases, leaving 13 bases between the germline ends. The CDR3 has 13 residues. CDR1 and CDR2 (germline): SGHAT, FQNNGV. Written as DNA, the CDR3 is TGTGCCAGCAGCATCGGCAGGTTGCAGACCCAGTACTTC. It translates to CASSIGRLQTQYF. The full variable domain, with the rest looked up from reference TRBV11-2 and TRBJ2-5, is EAGVAQSPRYKIIEKRQSVAFWCNPISGHATLYWYQQILGQGPKLLIQFQNNGVVDDSQLPKDRFSAERLKGVDSTLKIQPAKLEDSAVYLCASSIGRLQTQYFGPGTRLLVL.

V gene TRBV4-2 combines with J gene TRBJ2-7; D uncertain. The CDR3 runs to 17 residues. Germline V gene sequence: CDR1 LGHNA, CDR2 YNFKEQ. V gave up 0 bases and J gave up 4 bases, with 19 bases separating them. The CDR3 sequence: CASSQDYRGPPLYEQYF. The CDR3 DNA reads TGTGCCAGCAGCCAAGATTATCGTGGGCCTCCCCTTTACGAGCAGTACTTC.